The rows below give T cell receptor beta chains drawn from one sample of a study of blood T cell repertoires in COVID-19. TCRdb's table, derived via immunoSEQ multiplex PCR, lists solely in-frame clones and lacks some. The sample includes approximately 160,000 clones, roughly 80% seen only once; the top ten take approximately 7.3%. Sequenced material: PBMCs or T cells enriched from blood (not recorded which). The receptors derive from a man in his fifties who had recovered from COVID-19. Both conserved end residues are part of each CDR3. The order of the fields is J gene, V gene, clone size, D gene, CDR3 protein, CDR3 DNA. D genes are given only for firm matches. Only part of the rows carry a size: once, few, many, or a class if the clone is expanded.

>TRBJ2-1|TRBV5-8|NA|NA
CASSLAALASYNEQFF
TGTGCCAGCAGCTTGGCCGCTCTAGCATCCTACAATGAGCAGTTCTTC
>TRBJ2-3|TRBV30|NA|NA
CAARLVSDTQYF
TGTGCCGCGAGACTAGTTTCAGATACGCAGTATTTT
>TRBJ1-2|TRBV6-5|NA|TRBD1
CASSRGTGYFYTF
TGTGCCAGCAGCCGCGGGACAGGGTATTTTTACACCTTC
>TRBJ1-4|TRBV4-2|NA|NA
CASSQDRGTQATNEKLFF
TGTGCCAGCAGCCAAGATCGGGGGACCCAAGCAACTAATGAAAAACTGTTTTTT
>TRBJ2-3|TRBV3-1/TRBV3-2|NA|TRBD2
CASSQGDYPSTDTQYF
TGTGCCAGCAGCCAAGGGGACTACCCCAGCACAGATACGCAGTATTTT
>TRBJ1-6|TRBV27|NA|TRBD1
CASSLSTGENSPLHF
TGTGCCAGCAGTTTATCTACAGGGGAGAATTCACCCCTCCACTTT
>TRBJ1-5|TRBV5-6|once|TRBD1
CASSSQGAGQPQHF
TGTGCCAGCAGCTCGCAGGGGGCAGGGCAGCCCCAGCATTTT
>TRBJ2-7|TRBV5-1|NA|NA
CASSSLGDSNEQYF
TGCGCCAGCAGCTCGCTAGGGGACTCTAACGAGCAGTACTTC
>TRBJ1-2|TRBV18|NA|NA
CASSKGQGGYTF
TGTGCCAGCTCAAAGGGGCAAGGAGGCTACACCTTC
>TRBJ2-5|TRBV7-8|NA|TRBD2
CASSPPVSGYQETQYF
TGTGCCAGCAGCCCTCCTGTTAGCGGGTACCAAGAGACCCAGTACTTC
>TRBJ1-2|TRBV4-2|once|NA
CASSQDRLYYGYTF
TGTGCCAGCAGCCAAGACAGGTTATACTATGGCTACACCTTC
>TRBJ1-3|TRBV9|NA|NA
CASSPQVGGQGNTIYF
TGTGCCAGCAGCCCCCAGGTCGGGGGGCAAGGAAACACCATATATTTT
>TRBJ2-3|TRBV21-1|once|NA
CASSHREAREDTQYF
TGTGCCAGCAGTCATAGGGAGGCTAGGGAGGATACGCAGTATTTT
>TRBJ1-2|TRBV1|few|NA
CTSSPDRANYGYTF
TGCACCAGCAGCCCCGACAGAGCTAACTATGGCTACACCTTC
>TRBJ1-2|TRBV6-5|NA|TRBD1
CASSYARDRRYYGYTF
TGTGCCAGCAGTTACGCCCGGGACAGGAGGTACTATGGCTACACCTTC
>TRBJ2-1|TRBV10-3|once|TRBD2
CAISESAGVTYNEQFF
TGTGCCATCAGTGAATCGGCGGGGGTAACCTACAATGAGCAGTTCTTC
>TRBJ2-6|TRBV25-1|NA|NA
CASSDGGQFSSGANVLTF
TGTGCCAGCAGTGACGGGGGACAGTTCAGCTCTGGGGCCAACGTCCTGACTTTC
>TRBJ1-1|TRBV19|NA|TRBD1
CASSIQGAGTEAFF
TGTGCCAGTAGTATCCAGGGGGCTGGGACTGAAGCTTTCTTT
>TRBJ1-1|TRBV14|few|NA
CASSQSLPGEWSLTEAFF
TGTGCCAGCAGCCAGTCGCTGCCAGGGGAGTGGAGTTTGACTGAAGCTTTCTTT
>TRBJ1-5|TRBV27|NA|NA
CASRWGGDSNQPQHF
TGTGCCAGCAGGTGGGGAGGGGATAGCAATCAGCCCCAGCATTTT
>TRBJ2-3|TRBV3-1/TRBV3-2|NA|TRBD2
CASRGGSDTQYF
TGTGCCAGCAGGGGGGGGTCAGATACGCAGTATTTT
>TRBJ1-1|TRBV6-6|few|TRBD1
CASSPATGTGGKSEAFF
TGTGCCAGCAGTCCTGCGACCGGGACAGGGGGGAAGAGTGAAGCTTTCTTT
>TRBJ2-1|TRBV5-1|once|TRBD1
CASSSQGEGYNEQFF
TGCGCCAGCAGCTCGCAGGGGGAAGGCTACAATGAGCAGTTCTTC
>TRBJ2-3|TRBV4-3|NA|TRBD2
CASSLRAGGAGDTQYF
TGCGCCAGCAGCCTACGGGCGGGGGGGGCCGGAGATACGCAGTATTTT
>TRBJ2-3|TRBV3-1/TRBV3-2|NA|NA
CASSRGGATDTQYF
TGTGCCAGCAGTAGGGGGGGGGCAACAGATACGCAGTATTTT